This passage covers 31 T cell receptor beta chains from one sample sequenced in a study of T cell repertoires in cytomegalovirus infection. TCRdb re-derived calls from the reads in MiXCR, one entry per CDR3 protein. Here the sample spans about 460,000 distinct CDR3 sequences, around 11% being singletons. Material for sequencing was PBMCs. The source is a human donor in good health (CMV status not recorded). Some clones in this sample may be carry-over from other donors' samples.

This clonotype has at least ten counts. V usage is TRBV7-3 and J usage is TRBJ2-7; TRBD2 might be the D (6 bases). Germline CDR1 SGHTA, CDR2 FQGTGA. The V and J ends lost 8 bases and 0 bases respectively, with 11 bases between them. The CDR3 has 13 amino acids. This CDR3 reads CASGDGSSYEQYF. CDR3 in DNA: TGTGCCAGCGGCGACGGGAGCTCCTACGAGCAGTACTTC.

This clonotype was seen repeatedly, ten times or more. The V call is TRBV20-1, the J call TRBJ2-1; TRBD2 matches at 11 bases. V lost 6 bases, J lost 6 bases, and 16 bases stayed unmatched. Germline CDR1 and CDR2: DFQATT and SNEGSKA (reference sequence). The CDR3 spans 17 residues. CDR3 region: CSACHSGGAVEGNEQFF. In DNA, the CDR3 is TGCAGTGCCTGTCATAGCGGGGGGGCCGTGGAGGGCAATGAGCAGTTCTTC.

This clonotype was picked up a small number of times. The DNA for the CDR3 is TGTGCCAGCAGGCTAGGTCTGGCTGAGCAGTTCTTC. Translation gives CASRLGLAEQFF. The J gene is TRBJ2-1, the V gene TRBV28, with D uncertain. Germline V gene lookup returns CDR1 MDHEN and CDR2 SYDVKM. The length of the CDR3 is 12 residues. V gave up 6 bases and J gave up 9 bases, with 12 bases separating them.

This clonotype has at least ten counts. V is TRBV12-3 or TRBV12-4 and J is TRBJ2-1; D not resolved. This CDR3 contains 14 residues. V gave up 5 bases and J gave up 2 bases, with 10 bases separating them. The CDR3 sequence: CASSPTPTYNEQFF. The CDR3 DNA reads TGTGCCAGCAGTCCGACCCCTACCTACAATGAGCAGTTCTTC.

The CDR3 loop reads CASSARDRYEQFF. The CDR3 DNA reads TGTGCCAGCAGCGCCAGGGACAGATATGAGCAGTTCTTC. This sequence joins TRBV9 and TRBJ2-1; 7 nucleotides line up with TRBD1. V shed 3 bases, J shed 8 bases, and the junction held 5 bases outside the gene matches. From germline, CDR1 is SGDLS and CDR2 YYNGEE. This CDR3 is built from 13 residues.

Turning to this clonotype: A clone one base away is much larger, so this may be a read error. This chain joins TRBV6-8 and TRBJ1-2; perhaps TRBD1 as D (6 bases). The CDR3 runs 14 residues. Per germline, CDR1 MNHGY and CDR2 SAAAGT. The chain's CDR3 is CASSYSRQEGGYAF. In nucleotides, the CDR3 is TGTGCCAGCAGTTACTCGCGGCAGGAGGGGGGCTACGCCTTC.

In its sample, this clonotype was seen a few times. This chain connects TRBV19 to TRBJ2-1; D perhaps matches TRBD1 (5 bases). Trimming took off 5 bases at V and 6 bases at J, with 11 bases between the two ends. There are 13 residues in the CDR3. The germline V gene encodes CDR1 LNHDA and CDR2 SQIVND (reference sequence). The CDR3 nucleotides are TGTGCCAGTAGTCCGACAGCAGGCAATGAGCAGTTCTTC. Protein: CASSPTAGNEQFF.

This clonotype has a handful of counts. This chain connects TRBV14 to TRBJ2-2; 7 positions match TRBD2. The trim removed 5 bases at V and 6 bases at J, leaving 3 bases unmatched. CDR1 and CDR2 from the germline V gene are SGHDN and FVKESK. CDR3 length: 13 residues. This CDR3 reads CASSMTSPGELFF. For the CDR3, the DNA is TGTGCCAGCAGCATGACTAGCCCCGGGGAGCTGTTTTTT.

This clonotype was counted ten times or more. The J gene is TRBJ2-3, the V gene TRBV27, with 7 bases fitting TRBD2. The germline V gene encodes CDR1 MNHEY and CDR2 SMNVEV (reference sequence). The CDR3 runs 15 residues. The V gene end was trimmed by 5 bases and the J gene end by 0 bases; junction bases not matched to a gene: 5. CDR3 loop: CASSKLATSTDTQYF. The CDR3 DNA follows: TGTGCCAGCAGTAAACTAGCGACTAGCACAGATACGCAGTATTTT.

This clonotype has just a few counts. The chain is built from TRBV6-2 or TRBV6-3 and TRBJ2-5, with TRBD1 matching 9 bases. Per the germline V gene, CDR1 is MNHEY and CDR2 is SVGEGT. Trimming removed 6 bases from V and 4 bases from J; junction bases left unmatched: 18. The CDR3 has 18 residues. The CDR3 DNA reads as TGTGCCAGCAGCCCAGTCAGCGGGACAGGGCCCCCGAGAGAGACCCAGTACTTC. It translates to CASSPVSGTGPPRETQYF.

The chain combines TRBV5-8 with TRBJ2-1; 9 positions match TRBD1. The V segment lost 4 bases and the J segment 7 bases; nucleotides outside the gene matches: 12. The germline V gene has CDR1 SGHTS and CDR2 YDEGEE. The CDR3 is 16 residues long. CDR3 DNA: TGTGCCAGCAGCCGAAGGACAGGGGTGAAGGTTAATGAGCAGTTCTTC. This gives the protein CASSRRTGVKVNEQFF.

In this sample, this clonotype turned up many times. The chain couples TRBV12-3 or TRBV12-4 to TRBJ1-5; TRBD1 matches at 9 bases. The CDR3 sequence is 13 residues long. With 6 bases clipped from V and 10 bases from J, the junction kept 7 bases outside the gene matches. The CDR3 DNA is TGTGCCAGCAGGGGACAGGGTTTTAGTCCCCAGCATTTT. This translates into CASRGQGFSPQHF.

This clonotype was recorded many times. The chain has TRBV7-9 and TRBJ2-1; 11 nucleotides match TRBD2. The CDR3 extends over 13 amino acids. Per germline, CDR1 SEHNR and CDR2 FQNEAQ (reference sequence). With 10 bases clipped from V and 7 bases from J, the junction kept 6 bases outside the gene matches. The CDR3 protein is CATRLAGLNEQFF. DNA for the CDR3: TGTGCCACGAGACTAGCGGGGCTGAATGAGCAGTTCTTC.

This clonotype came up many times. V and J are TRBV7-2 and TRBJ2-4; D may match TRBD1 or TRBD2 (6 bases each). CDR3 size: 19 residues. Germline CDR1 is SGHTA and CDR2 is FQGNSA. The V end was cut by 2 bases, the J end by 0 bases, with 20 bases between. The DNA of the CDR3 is TGTGCCAGCAGCTTATCTATCGGGGGCTTGTTATTAGCCAAAAACATTCAGTACTTC. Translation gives CASSLSIGGLLLAKNIQYF. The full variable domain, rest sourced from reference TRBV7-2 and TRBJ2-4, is GAGVSQSPSNKVTEKGKDVELRCDPISGHTALYWYRQSLGQGLEFLIYFQGNSAPDKSGLPSDRFSAERTGGSVSTLTIQRTQQEDSAVYLCASSLSIGGLLLAKNIQYFGAGTRLSVL.

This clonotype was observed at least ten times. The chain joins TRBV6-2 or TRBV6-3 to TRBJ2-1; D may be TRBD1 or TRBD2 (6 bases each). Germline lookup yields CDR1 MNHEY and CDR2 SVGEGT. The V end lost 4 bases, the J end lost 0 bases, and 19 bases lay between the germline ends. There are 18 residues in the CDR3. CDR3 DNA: TGTGCCAGCAGTTTGGGGGGACATCTTATGAGCTCCTACAATGAGCAGTTCTTC. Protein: CASSLGGHLMSSYNEQFF.

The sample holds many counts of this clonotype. The CDR3: CASSSPTGGLTQYF. The CDR3 DNA reads as TGTGCCAGCAGCTCCCCAACGGGGGGGCTTACGCAGTATTTT. The chain employs TRBV7-2 and TRBJ2-3, with 8 positions matching TRBD2. Germline V CDR1 and CDR2: SGHTA, FQGNSA. With V trimmed by 4 bases and J by 8 bases, 8 bases remained unmatched. The CDR3 consists of 14 residues.

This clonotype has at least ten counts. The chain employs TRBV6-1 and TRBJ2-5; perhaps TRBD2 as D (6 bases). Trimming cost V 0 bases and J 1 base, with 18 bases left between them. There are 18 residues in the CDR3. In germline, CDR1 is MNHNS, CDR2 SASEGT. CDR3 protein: CASSEAYGGVGIQETQYF. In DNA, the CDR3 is TGTGCCAGCAGTGAAGCGTACGGGGGTGTGGGGATCCAAGAGACCCAGTACTTC.

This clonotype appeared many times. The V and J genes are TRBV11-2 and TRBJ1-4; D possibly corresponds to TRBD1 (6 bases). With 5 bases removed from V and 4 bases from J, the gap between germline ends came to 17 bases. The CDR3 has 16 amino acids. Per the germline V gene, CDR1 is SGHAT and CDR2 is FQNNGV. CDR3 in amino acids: CASSPKGQTVNEKLFF. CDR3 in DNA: TGTGCCAGCAGCCCTAAAGGACAGACTGTTAATGAAAAACTGTTTTTT.

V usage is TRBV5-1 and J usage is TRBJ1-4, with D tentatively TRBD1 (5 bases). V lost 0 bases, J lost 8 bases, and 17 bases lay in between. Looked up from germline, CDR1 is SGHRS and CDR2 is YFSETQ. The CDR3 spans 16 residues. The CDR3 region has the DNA TGCGCCAGCAGCTTGGCCGACAGACAGCTAGGGGAAAAACTGTTTTTT. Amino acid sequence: CASSLADRQLGEKLFF.

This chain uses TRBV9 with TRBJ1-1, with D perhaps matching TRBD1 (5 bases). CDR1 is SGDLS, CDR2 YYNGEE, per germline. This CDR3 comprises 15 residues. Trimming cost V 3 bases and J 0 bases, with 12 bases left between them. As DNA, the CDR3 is TGTGCCAGCAGCGCCTGGGACTCCATGAACACTGAAGCTTTCTTT. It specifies CASSAWDSMNTEAFF.

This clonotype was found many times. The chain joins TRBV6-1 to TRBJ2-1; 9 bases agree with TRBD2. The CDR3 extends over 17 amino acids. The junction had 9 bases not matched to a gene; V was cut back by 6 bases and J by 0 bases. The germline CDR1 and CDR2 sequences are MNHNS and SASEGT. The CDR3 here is CASRAPSGVSSYNEQFF. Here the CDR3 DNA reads TGTGCCAGCAGAGCCCCTAGCGGGGTTAGCTCCTACAATGAGCAGTTCTTC.

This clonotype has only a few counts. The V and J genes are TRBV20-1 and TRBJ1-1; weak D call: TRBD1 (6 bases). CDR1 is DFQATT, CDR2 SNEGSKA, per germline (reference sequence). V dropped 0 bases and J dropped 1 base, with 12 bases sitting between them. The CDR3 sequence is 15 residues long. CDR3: CSARDPVRGNTEAFF. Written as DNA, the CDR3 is TGCAGTGCTAGAGATCCCGTCAGGGGGAACACTGAAGCTTTCTTT.

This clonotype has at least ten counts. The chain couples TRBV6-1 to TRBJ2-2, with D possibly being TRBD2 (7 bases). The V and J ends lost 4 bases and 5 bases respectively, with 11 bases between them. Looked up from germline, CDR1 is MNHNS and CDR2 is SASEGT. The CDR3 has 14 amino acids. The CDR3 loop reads CASSVRGATGELFF. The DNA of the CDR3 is TGTGCCAGCAGTGTTCGGGGGGCAACCGGGGAGCTGTTTTTT.

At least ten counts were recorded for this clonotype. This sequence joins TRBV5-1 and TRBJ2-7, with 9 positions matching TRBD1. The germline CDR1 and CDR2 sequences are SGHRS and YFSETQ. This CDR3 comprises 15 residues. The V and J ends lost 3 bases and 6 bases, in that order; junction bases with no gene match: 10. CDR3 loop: CASSSKTGGIGEQYF. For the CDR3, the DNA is TGCGCCAGCAGCTCGAAGACAGGGGGAATTGGCGAGCAGTACTTC.

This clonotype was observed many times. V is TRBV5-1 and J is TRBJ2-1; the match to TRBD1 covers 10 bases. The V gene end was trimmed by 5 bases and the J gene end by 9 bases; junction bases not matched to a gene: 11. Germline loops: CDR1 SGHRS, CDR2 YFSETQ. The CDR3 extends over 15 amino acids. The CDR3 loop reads CASRNLGTGATEQFF. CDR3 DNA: TGCGCCAGCAGAAATTTGGGGACAGGGGCCACTGAGCAGTTCTTC.

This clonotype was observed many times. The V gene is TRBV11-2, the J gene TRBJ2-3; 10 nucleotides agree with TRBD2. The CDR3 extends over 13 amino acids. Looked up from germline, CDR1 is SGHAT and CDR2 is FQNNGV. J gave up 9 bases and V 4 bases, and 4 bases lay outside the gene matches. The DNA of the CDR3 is TGTGCCAGCAGCTCCCAACTAGCGGGGACGCAGTATTTT. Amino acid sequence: CASSSQLAGTQYF.

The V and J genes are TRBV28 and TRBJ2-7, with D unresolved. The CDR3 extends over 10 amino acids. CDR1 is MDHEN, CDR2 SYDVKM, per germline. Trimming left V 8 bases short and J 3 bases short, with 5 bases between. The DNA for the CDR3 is TGTGCCAGCGGTTACTACGAGCAGTACTTC. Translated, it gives CASGYYEQYF. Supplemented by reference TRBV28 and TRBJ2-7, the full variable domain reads DVKVTQSSRYLVKRTGEKVFLECVQDMDHENMFWYRQDPGLGLRLIYFSYDVKMKEKGDIPEGYSVSREKKERFSLILESASTNQTSMYLCASGYYEQYFGPGTRLTVT.

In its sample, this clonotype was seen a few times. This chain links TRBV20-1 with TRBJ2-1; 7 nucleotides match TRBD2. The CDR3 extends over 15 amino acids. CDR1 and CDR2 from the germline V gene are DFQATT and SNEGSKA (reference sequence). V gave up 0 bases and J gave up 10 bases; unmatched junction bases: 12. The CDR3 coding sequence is TGCAGTGCTAGAGATAGGGCTAGCGGAACTAGCGAGCAGTTCTTC. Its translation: CSARDRASGTSEQFF.

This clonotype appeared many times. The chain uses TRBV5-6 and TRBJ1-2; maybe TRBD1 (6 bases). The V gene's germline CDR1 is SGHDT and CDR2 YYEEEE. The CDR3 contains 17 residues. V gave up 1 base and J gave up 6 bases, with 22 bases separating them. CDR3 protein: CASSLSIGGGPNDGYTF. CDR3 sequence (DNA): TGTGCCAGCAGCTTGTCGATTGGGGGCGGTCCAAATGATGGCTACACCTTC.

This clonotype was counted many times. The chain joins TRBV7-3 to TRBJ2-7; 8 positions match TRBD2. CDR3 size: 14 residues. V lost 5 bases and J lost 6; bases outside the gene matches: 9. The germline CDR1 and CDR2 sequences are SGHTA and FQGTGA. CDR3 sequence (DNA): TGTGCCAGCAGCGCCGGGGGGGCAAGACTCGAGCAGTACTTC. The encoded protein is CASSAGGARLEQYF.

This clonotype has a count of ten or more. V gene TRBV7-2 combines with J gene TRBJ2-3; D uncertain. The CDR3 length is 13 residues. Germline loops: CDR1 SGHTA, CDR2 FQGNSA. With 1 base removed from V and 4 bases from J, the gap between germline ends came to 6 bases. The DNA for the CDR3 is TGTGCCAGCAGCTTAGGCCCTTCAGATACGCAGTATTTT. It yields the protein CASSLGPSDTQYF.